Described below is a single TCR beta chain sequence and its context. The CDR3 runs to 14 residues. Trimming removed 1 base at V and 2 bases at J, with 8 bases between. CDR1 is SGHRS and CDR2 is YFSETQ in the germline V gene. The source of the sample is a study of blood T cell repertoires in COVID-19. TCRdb's table, derived via immunoSEQ multiplex PCR, lists solely in-frame clones and lacks some. The sample has 60,000 to 85,000 clones, roughly four fifths seen once. The TCR comes from a man at least 80 years old with acute or convalescent COVID-19. Specimen: peripheral blood. The chain joins TRBV5-1 to TRBJ2-3; TRBD2 might be the D (5 bases). In DNA, the CDR3 is TGCGCCAGCAGCTTGACTAGTTTCACAGATACGCAGTATTTT. Its translation is CASSLTSFTDTQYF.